What follows is one T cell receptor beta chain and its context. These data are taken from a study of CD8 T cells in Susac syndrome. About the study: Sequenced Susac syndrome patients included 5 or 6 with clinically active disease and eight in remission.

Germline CDR1 SGHVS, CDR2 FQNEAQ. Trimming cost V 1 base and J 6 bases, with 9 bases left between them. The length of the CDR3 is 13 residues. cDNA came from roughly 0.53 to 1 ug RNA primed by random hexamers. TCRdb re-derived calls from the immunoSEQ multiplex PCR reads in MiXCR, one entry per CDR3 protein. The data contain fewer than 200,000 distinct CDR3 sequences, 85% to 95% of them singletons. This TCR was recovered from a human donor with Susac syndrome. Sequenced material: CD4+ T cells from PBMCs. This chain links TRBV7-8 with TRBJ1-2, with D uncertain. CDR3 DNA: TGTGCCAGCAGCTTAGAACTGATGGATGGCTACACCTTC. Translated, it gives CASSLELMDGYTF. The variable domain in full, completed from reference TRBV7-8 and TRBJ1-2, reads GAGVSQSPRYKVAKRGQDVALRCDPISGHVSLFWYQQALGQGPEFLTYFQNEAQLDKSGLPSDRFFAERPEGSVSTLKIQRTQQEDSAVYLCASSLELMDGYTFGSGTRLTVV.